These 19 T cell receptor beta chains share one sample of origin, sequenced in a study of blood T cell repertoires in COVID-19. The assay was immunoSEQ multiplex PCR, and TCRdb's table has in-frame clones only and misses some. The sample has a few hundred thousand clones, about 90% seen once. What was sequenced was peripheral blood. The receptor source for this set is a woman aged 30 to 39 with COVID-19, enrolled during active disease.

The chain is built from TRBV6-6 and TRBJ2-3; TRBD1 agrees at 9 bases. The CDR3 is 17 amino acids. Germline loops: CDR1 MNHNY, CDR2 SVGAGI (reference sequence). Trimming removed 5 bases from V and 5 bases from J; junction bases left unmatched: 14. For the CDR3, the DNA is TGTGCCAGCAGTCCCTCCCTAGGACAGGGGCGAAGAGATACGCAGTATTTT. Its protein is CASSPSLGQGRRDTQYF.

This chain uses TRBV28 with TRBJ1-6, with a tentative D call TRBD1 (6 bases). The CDR3 is made up of 13 amino acids. Trimming left V 7 bases short and J 14 bases short, with 18 bases between. Germline CDR1 and CDR2: MDHEN and SYDVKM. The CDR3 DNA is TGTGCCAGCACCCTGGGGGCTTATGGGTCCCTCCACTTT. It translates to CASTLGAYGSLHF.

V gene TRBV20-1 combines with J gene TRBJ2-1; D is perhaps TRBD2 (5 bases). The V and J ends lost 0 bases and 8 bases respectively, with 5 bases between them. The germline gives CDR1 DFQATT, CDR2 SNEGSKA (reference sequence). This CDR3 has 11 amino acids. CDR3 DNA: TGCAGTGCTAGAGAGGACTATGAGCAGTTCTTC. Its protein is CSAREDYEQFF.

The CDR3 loop reads CSVERHNYPSTDTQYF. Written as DNA, the CDR3 is TGCAGCGTTGAGAGACATAATTACCCAAGCACAGATACGCAGTATTTT. The J gene is TRBJ2-3, the V gene TRBV29-1; D remains ambiguous. Germline V gives CDR1 SQVTM, CDR2 ANQGSEA. Between the trimmed V and J ends, which lost 3 bases and 0 bases, there was a span of 16 bases. The CDR3 is 16 amino acids.

V is TRBV5-1 and J is TRBJ2-2, with TRBD2 identical over 7 bases. V shed 2 bases and J 3 bases; nucleotides not matched to a gene: 4. CDR1 SGHRS and CDR2 YFSETQ come from the germline V gene. The CDR3 totals 15 residues. CDR3: CASSFTSADTGELFF. In nucleotides, the CDR3 is TGCGCCAGCAGCTTTACTAGCGCGGACACCGGGGAGCTGTTTTTT. Variable domain in full (rest from reference TRBV5-1 and TRBJ2-2): KAGVTQTPRYLIKTRGQQVTLSCSPISGHRSVSWYQQTPGQGLQFLFEYFSETQRNKGNFPGRFSGRQFSNSRSEMNVSTLELGDSALYLCASSFTSADTGELFFGEGSRLTVL.

The chain carries TRBV5-6 and TRBJ2-7; no clear D gene. Between the trimmed V and J ends, which lost 4 bases and 1 base, there was a span of 15 bases. CDR3 length: 15 residues. Per germline, CDR1 SGHDT and CDR2 YYEEEE. CDR3 bases: TGTGCCAGCAGCCCGGGTCTAGGCTCGTCCTACGAGCAGTACTTC. Its translation is CASSPGLGSSYEQYF.

The chain couples TRBV7-8 to TRBJ2-1; D is ambiguous. The CDR3 totals 13 residues. The germline CDR1 and CDR2 sequences are SGHVS and FQNEAQ. The V end lost 4 bases, the J end lost 10 bases, and 14 bases lay between the germline ends. Here the CDR3 DNA reads TGTGCCAGCAGCTCCCACAACTATGAGGAGCAGTTCTTC. Protein sequence: CASSSHNYEEQFF.

The rearrangement uses TRBV5-1 and TRBJ1-1; D may be TRBD1 (6 bases). The CDR3 is made up of 15 amino acids. Germline V gene sequence: CDR1 SGHRS, CDR2 YFSETQ. Trimming removed 0 bases from V and 6 bases from J, with 15 bases in between. The CDR3 region has the DNA TGCGCCAGCAGCTTGGCCTTGACAGAGGGGGCTGAAGCTTTCTTT. Translated, it gives CASSLALTEGAEAFF.

The chain links TRBV5-1 to TRBJ1-4; 8 positions agree with TRBD1. Looked up from germline, CDR1 is SGHRS and CDR2 is YFSETQ. J gave up 2 bases and V 4 bases, and 4 bases lay outside the gene matches. The CDR3 sequence is 15 residues long. The CDR3 spells CASSQTGETNEKLFF. The CDR3 DNA reads TGCGCCAGCAGCCAGACAGGGGAGACTAATGAAAAACTGTTTTTT.

This chain joins TRBV4-1 and TRBJ2-5; 12 bases map to TRBD2. J was trimmed by 2 bases and V by 4 bases; bases with no gene match: 2. The CDR3 has 15 residues. Germline V gene data show CDR1 as MGHRA and CDR2 as YSYEKL. The CDR3 loop reads CASSLGLAGQETQYF. The CDR3 DNA reads as TGCGCCAGCAGCCTCGGACTAGCGGGGCAAGAGACCCAGTACTTC.

This chain uses TRBV6-2 or TRBV6-3 with TRBJ2-1, with a possible D match to TRBD1 (5 bases). Germline values: CDR1 MNHEY, CDR2 SVGEGT. This CDR3 spans 16 amino acids. Trimming left V 1 base short and J 8 bases short, with 18 bases between. In nucleotides, the CDR3 is TGTGCCAGCAGTTACTTAGGCAGGGCCAGTGGGGATGAGCAGTTCTTC. This encodes CASSYLGRASGDEQFF.

The chain couples TRBV11-3 to TRBJ1-1, with TRBD1 matching over 8 bases. V was pared by 5 bases and J by 8 bases, with 4 bases of the junction left unmatched. The CDR3 consists of 12 residues. Germline CDR1 is SGHNT and CDR2 is YENEEA. The CDR3 protein is CASSRDRGEAFF. CDR3 coding DNA: TGTGCCAGCAGCCGTGACAGGGGAGAAGCTTTCTTT.

The chain is built from TRBV28 and TRBJ1-2; 9 nucleotides agree with TRBD1. J lost 2 bases, V lost 4 bases, and 14 bases had no gene match. The CDR3 runs 18 residues. Germline V gene data show CDR1 as MDHEN and CDR2 as SYDVKM. The CDR3 region has the DNA TGTGCCAGCAGTTCCCCCAGGACAGGGGTCAATACCAACTATGGCTACACCTTC. Translation gives CASSSPRTGVNTNYGYTF.

The chain carries TRBV4-2 and TRBJ2-2; TRBD1 agrees at 7 bases. Germline trimming cut 1 base from V and 1 base from J; bases unmatched to any gene: 3. CDR1 is LGHNA and CDR2 is YNFKEQ in the germline V gene. The CDR3 runs to 16 residues. CDR3 in amino acids: CASSQVYRGNTGELFF. The DNA for the CDR3 is TGTGCCAGCAGCCAAGTTTACAGGGGGAACACCGGGGAGCTGTTTTTT.

For the CDR3, the DNA is TGTGCCAGCAGCCGGGACAGGGCCTACGAGCAGTACGTC. This sequence encodes CASSRDRAYEQYV. This chain connects TRBV6-5 to TRBJ2-7, with TRBD1 identical over 9 bases. The ends lost 6 bases at V and 2 bases at J; junction bases unmatched: 2. The germline V gene encodes CDR1 MNHEY and CDR2 SVGAGI. The CDR3 covers 13 residues.

In regard to this clone: The conserved final phenylalanine or tryptophan is absent from the CDR3, which likely points to a read error. No DNA is shown, since the ends of the CDR3 on it are uncertain; the CDR3 is the one TCRdb lists. The rearrangement links TRBV3-1 (or the pseudogene TRBV3-2) to TRBJ1-2; the table's D call of TRBD1 was not tested on the DNA. The CDR3 is 12 amino acids long, termini counted. CDR1 and CDR2 (germline): LGHDT, YNNKEL (reference sequence). CDR3 sequence reads: CASSQRDTQFSI.

The chain combines TRBV3-1 (or the pseudogene TRBV3-2) with TRBJ2-7; D not certain. The germline CDR1 and CDR2 sequences are LGHDT and YNNKEL (reference sequence). The CDR3 sequence is 15 residues long. V was clipped by 2 bases and J by 5 bases, with 16 bases between them. CDR3 amino acids: CASSQRTGAWDEQYF. The CDR3 DNA is TGTGCCAGCAGCCAACGCACTGGAGCGTGGGACGAGCAGTACTTC.

This chain joins TRBV18 and TRBJ2-3; 15 nucleotides agree with TRBD2. Germline V gene data show CDR1 as KGHSH and CDR2 as LQKENI. This CDR3 comprises 17 residues. With V trimmed by 3 bases and J by 5 bases, 6 bases remained unmatched. In DNA, the CDR3 is TGTGCCAGCTCACCGAGGACTAGCGGGGGGGCCAGAGATACGCAGTATTTT. The encoded protein is CASSPRTSGGARDTQYF.

The J gene is TRBJ2-1, the V gene TRBV29-1; 9 bases align to TRBD1. The CDR3 is 13 residues long. Germline loops: CDR1 SQVTM, CDR2 ANQGSEA. V trimming: 5 bases; J trimming: 10 bases; junction bases outside the gene matches: 9. CDR3 protein: CSVLIAGTGEQFF. CDR3 DNA sequence: TGCAGCGTTTTAATAGCAGGGACAGGGGAGCAGTTCTTC.